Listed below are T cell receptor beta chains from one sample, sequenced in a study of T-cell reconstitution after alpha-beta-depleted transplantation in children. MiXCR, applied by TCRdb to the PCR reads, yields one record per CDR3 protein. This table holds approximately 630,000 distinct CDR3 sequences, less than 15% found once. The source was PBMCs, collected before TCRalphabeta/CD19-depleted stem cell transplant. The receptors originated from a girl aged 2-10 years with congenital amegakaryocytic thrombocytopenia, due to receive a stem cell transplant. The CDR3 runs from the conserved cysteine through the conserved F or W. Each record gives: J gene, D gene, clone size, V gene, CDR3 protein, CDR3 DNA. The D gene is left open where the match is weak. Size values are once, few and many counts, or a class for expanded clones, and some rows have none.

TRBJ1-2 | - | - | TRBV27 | CASSLQGPWGYTF | TGTGCCAGCAGCCTACAGGGCCCGTGGGGCTACACCTTC
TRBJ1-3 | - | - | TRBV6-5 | CASSLEPGNTIYF | TGTGCCAGCAGTTTAGAGCCTGGAAACACCATATATTTT
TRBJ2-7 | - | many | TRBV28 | CASTTYGLGLKSSYEQYF | TGTGCCAGCACCACCTACGGTCTCGGACTTAAAAGCTCCTACGAGCAGTACTTC
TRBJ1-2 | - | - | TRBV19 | CASSITIDQASGGYTF | TGTGCCAGTAGTATTACGATCGACCAGGCCAGCGGTGGCTACACCTTC
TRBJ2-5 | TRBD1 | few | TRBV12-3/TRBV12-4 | CASSLTGGKETQYF | TGTGCCAGCAGTTTAACAGGGGGCAAAGAGACCCAGTACTTC
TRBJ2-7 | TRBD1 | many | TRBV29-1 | CSASTGTNEQYF | TGCAGCGCTTCGACAGGGACCAACGAGCAGTACTTC
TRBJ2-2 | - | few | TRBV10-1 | CASSARRGGELFF | TGCGCCAGCAGTGCGCGGAGGGGAGGGGAGCTGTTTTTT
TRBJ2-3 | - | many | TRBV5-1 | CASSLTRETDTQYF | TGCGCCAGCAGCTTGACCAGGGAAACAGATACGCAGTATTTT
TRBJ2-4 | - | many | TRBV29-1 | CSVRQGAKNIQYF | TGCAGCGTTCGTCAGGGGGCCAAAAACATTCAGTACTTC
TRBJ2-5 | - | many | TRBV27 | CASSLYGRGETQYF | TGTGCCAGCAGTTTATATGGGCGGGGAGAGACCCAGTACTTC
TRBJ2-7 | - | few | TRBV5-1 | CASSSGDFGNEQYF | TGCGCCAGCAGCTCCGGGGACTTCGGCAACGAGCAGTACTTC
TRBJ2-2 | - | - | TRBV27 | CASLGGRGELFF | TGTGCCTCCTTGGGGGGGCGGGGGGAGCTGTTTTTT
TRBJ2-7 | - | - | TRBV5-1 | CASSSTAAGAIGTYEQYF | TGCGCCAGCAGCTCGACGGCAGCAGGCGCGATAGGGACCTACGAGCAGTACTTC
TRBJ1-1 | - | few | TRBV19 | CASSIGGNTEAFF | TGTGCCAGTAGTATCGGGGGGAACACTGAAGCTTTCTTT
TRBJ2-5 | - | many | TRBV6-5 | CASRPTHGTQYF | TGTGCCAGCAGACCAACCCACGGGACCCAGTACTTC
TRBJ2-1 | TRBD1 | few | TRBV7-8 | CASSIDRDSYNEQFF | TGTGCCAGCAGCATAGACAGGGACTCCTACAATGAGCAGTTCTTC
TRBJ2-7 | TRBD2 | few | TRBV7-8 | CASSSLAGVFYEQYF | TGTGCCAGCAGCAGCCTAGCGGGGGTCTTTTACGAGCAGTACTTC